A single sample is the source of the 28 T cell receptor beta chains below, sequenced in a study of shared clonotypes between healthy human individuals. Naivety among CD8 cells was defined by CD45RO negativity and positive CCR7 selection, thereby excluding terminally differentiated effector memory CD45RA+ cells. Measured with immunoSEQ multiplex PCR; TCRdb has only the in-frame clones, and not every one. The sample lists nearly 2 million clones, about 95% occurring once. Sequences were obtained from naive CD8+ T cells sorted from blood. These receptors were taken from a man younger than 35 in good health.

This clone showed up just once. This chain uses TRBV9 with TRBJ2-7; TRBD2 is a possible D gene (7 bases). The length of the CDR3 is 15 residues. Deletions cut 4 bases from V and 2 bases from J, with 16 bases between. Per the germline V gene, CDR1 is SGDLS and CDR2 is YYNGEE. CDR3 DNA sequence: TGTGCCAGCAGCTCCGGCCGGGGGGCCACCTACGAGCAGTACTTC. This codes for CASSSGRGATYEQYF.

The chain couples TRBV27 to TRBJ2-7; D possibly corresponds to TRBD1 (6 bases). Deletions cut 5 bases from V and 2 bases from J, with 10 bases between. The CDR3 is 13 amino acids. CDR1 MNHEY and CDR2 SMNVEV come from the germline V gene (reference sequence). The CDR3 region has the DNA TGTGCCAGCAGTATGACAGGCGCCTACGAGCAGTACTTC. It translates to CASSMTGAYEQYF.

This sequence joins TRBV5-6 and TRBJ2-7, with D tentatively TRBD1 (7 bases). Germline V gives CDR1 SGHDT, CDR2 YYEEEE. The CDR3 length is 18 residues. Trimming shortened V by 0 bases and J by 3 bases, and 22 bases separated the two germline ends. DNA of the CDR3: TGTGCCAGCAGCTTGGGTTTTGGAGGGGGCGTCGCTTACTACGAGCAGTACTTC. Translation: CASSLGFGGGVAYYEQYF.

Remarks on this clone: This may stem from a read error, because a much larger clone lies one nucleotide away. This sample also contains other DNA sequences that code for the same CDR3. The chain recombines TRBV2 with TRBJ1-1; possibly TRBD1 for D (5 bases). The CDR3 extends over 12 amino acids. Trimming took off 3 bases at V and 5 bases at J, with 7 bases between the two ends. The germline gives CDR1 SNHLY, CDR2 FYNNEI. CDR3 sequence (DNA): TGTGCCAGCAGTGACGGGGGGACTGAAGCTTTCTTT. Residues: CASSDGGTEAFF.

The chain's CDR3 is CASKRGGIGNTEAFF. The CDR3 DNA reads TGTGCCAGCAAAAGGGGAGGGATCGGGAACACTGAAGCTTTCTTT. This chain connects TRBV27 to TRBJ1-1, with TRBD1 as a possible D gene (5 bases). V gave up 7 bases and J gave up 1 base, with 16 bases separating them. From germline, CDR1 is MNHEY and CDR2 SMNVEV (reference sequence). The CDR3 is 15 amino acids.

J is TRBJ2-2 and V is TRBV7-9, with no clear D. Germline assignment: CDR1 SEHNR and CDR2 FQNEAQ (reference sequence). The V and J ends lost 5 bases and 5 bases respectively, with 12 bases between them. The CDR3 runs to 14 residues. Written as DNA, the CDR3 is TGTGCCAGCAGCCACGGTGGGTTTACCGGGGAGCTGTTTTTT. Translation: CASSHGGFTGELFF.

In the case of this clone: Other DNA sequences in the sample encode the same CDR3. This chain uses TRBV29-1 with TRBJ2-7, with 11 bases aligning to TRBD2. Germline V gives CDR1 SQVTM, CDR2 ANQGSEA. J lost 0 bases, V lost 4 bases, and 2 bases had no gene match. CDR3 length equals 14 residues. The CDR3, as DNA: TGCAGCGTTGGACTAGCGGGAAGCTCCTACGAGCAGTACTTC. It translates to CSVGLAGSSYEQYF.

This chain links TRBV4-1 with TRBJ2-3; D might be TRBD1 or TRBD2, each matching 5 bases. V lost 0 bases to trimming and J lost 2 bases, with 15 bases between them. This CDR3 has 17 amino acids. CDR1 is MGHRA, CDR2 YSYEKL, per germline. The CDR3 sequence is CASSQDFGTEDTDTQYF. The CDR3 DNA is TGCGCCAGCAGCCAAGATTTTGGGACGGAGGACACAGATACGCAGTATTTT.

The CDR3 loop reads CASSEFPGYEQYF. CDR3 nucleotides: TGTGCCAGCAGTGAGTTCCCCGGGTACGAGCAGTACTTC. The chain has TRBV2 and TRBJ2-7; no clear D gene. Trimming stripped 3 bases from V and 4 bases from J, with 10 bases between. Germline V lookup: CDR1 SNHLY, CDR2 FYNNEI. The CDR3 totals 13 residues.

The rearrangement links TRBV7-8 to TRBJ1-1; weak D call: TRBD1 (5 bases). V lost 1 base to trimming and J lost 4 bases, with 13 bases between them. Germline CDR1 and CDR2: SGHVS and FQNEAQ. The CDR3 is made up of 15 amino acids. The CDR3 region is CASSLEEPGTTEAFF. Written as DNA, the CDR3 is TGTGCCAGCAGCTTAGAGGAGCCGGGGACCACTGAAGCTTTCTTT.

The rearrangement uses TRBV5-6 and TRBJ2-7; no clear D. V lost 4 bases to trimming and J lost 2 bases, with 10 bases between them. CDR1 is SGHDT and CDR2 is YYEEEE in the germline V gene. There are 13 residues in the CDR3. In DNA form, the CDR3 reads TGTGCCAGCAGCCTGTGGCCTACCTACGAGCAGTACTTC. Encoded protein: CASSLWPTYEQYF.

The V gene is TRBV28, the J gene TRBJ2-7; D is perhaps TRBD1 (7 bases). Deletions cut 8 bases from V and 9 bases from J, with 11 bases between. This CDR3 region has 10 residues. The V gene's germline CDR1 is MDHEN and CDR2 SYDVKM. The CDR3 coding sequence is TGTGCCAGCGGGGGGACAGTGCAGTACTTC. This sequence encodes CASGGTVQYF.

The DNA for the CDR3 is TGTGCCAGCAGCTTACGTACTGCGGGAAAAGAGACCCAGTACTTC. Amino acids: CASSLRTAGKETQYF. The chain employs TRBV11-2 and TRBJ2-5; the D gene is possibly TRBD2 (6 bases). Deletions cut 2 bases from V and 3 bases from J, with 13 bases between. CDR3 length: 15 residues. Per the germline V gene, CDR1 is SGHAT and CDR2 is FQNNGV.

The J gene is TRBJ1-1, the V gene TRBV18, with D uncertain. Germline-derived CDR1 and CDR2 are KGHSH and LQKENI. CDR3 size: 15 residues. V lost 3 bases to trimming and J lost 1 base, with 12 bases between them. This CDR3 is CASSPTERRNTEAFF. The CDR3 coding sequence is TGTGCCAGCTCACCGACGGAGCGTAGGAACACTGAAGCTTTCTTT.

The rearrangement joins TRBV4-3 to TRBJ2-3; maybe TRBD1 (5 bases). The CDR3 covers 16 residues. Germline V gives CDR1 LGHNA, CDR2 YSLEER. Trimming removed 4 bases from V and 1 base from J, with 15 bases in between. The CDR3 reads CASSPNQGRGTDTQYF. The CDR3 DNA is TGCGCCAGCAGCCCAAATCAGGGTAGGGGCACAGATACGCAGTATTTT.

The chain joins TRBV10-3 to TRBJ2-7; TRBD1 matches 7 bases. Trimming took 2 bases from V and 4 from J; bases not matched to a gene: 5. Germline V gives CDR1 ENHRY, CDR2 SYGVKD. The CDR3 has 14 amino acids. CDR3 protein: CAISEDRETYEQYF. CDR3 coding DNA: TGTGCCATCAGTGAGGACAGGGAAACTTACGAGCAGTACTTC.

V is TRBV10-1 and J is TRBJ2-7; D might be TRBD2 (6 bases). The germline CDR1 and CDR2 sequences are WNHNN and SYGVQD (reference sequence). V gave up 3 bases and J gave up 1 base, with 13 bases separating them. This CDR3 comprises 15 residues. The CDR3 loop is CASSDGTLGSYEQYF. The CDR3 bases are TGCGCCAGCAGTGACGGGACTTTGGGATCCTACGAGCAGTACTTC.

V and J are TRBV6-6 and TRBJ2-5; 8 nucleotides align to TRBD1. Germline V gives CDR1 MNHNY, CDR2 SVGAGI (reference sequence). The V segment lost 5 bases and the J segment 3 bases; nucleotides outside the gene matches: 5. The CDR3 loop spans 14 amino acids. The chain's CDR3 is CASSQTGVEETQYF. The CDR3 DNA follows: TGTGCCAGCAGTCAGACAGGGGTTGAAGAGACCCAGTACTTC.

The chain employs TRBV2 and TRBJ1-1, with no clear D. The CDR3 spans 12 residues. CDR1 and CDR2 from the germline V gene are SNHLY and FYNNEI. V dropped 8 bases and J dropped 0 bases, with 7 bases sitting between them. The CDR3 DNA reads as TGTGCCAGCGAAACTGTGAACACTGAAGCTTTCTTT. Residues: CASETVNTEAFF. The complete variable domain, with remaining parts taken from reference TRBV2 and TRBJ1-1, reads EPEVTQTPSHQVTQMGQEVILRCVPISNHLYFYWYRQILGQKVEFLVSFYNNEISEKSEIFDDQFSVERPDGSNFTLKIRSTKLEDSAMYFCASETVNTEAFFGQGTRLTVV.

The J gene is TRBJ2-3, the V gene TRBV30; possible D gene TRBD2, 6 bases. CDR3 length: 15 residues. With 4 bases removed from V and 1 base from J, the gap between germline ends came to 15 bases. Germline lookup yields CDR1 GTSNPN and CDR2 SVGIG (reference sequence). CDR3: CAWIPQWGGTDTQYF. In DNA form, the CDR3 reads TGTGCCTGGATCCCTCAATGGGGGGGCACAGATACGCAGTATTTT.

This clone was counted once. The chain couples TRBV28 to TRBJ2-7; D is tentatively TRBD1 or TRBD2 (5 bases each). CDR3 length: 14 residues. CDR1 MDHEN and CDR2 SYDVKM come from the germline V gene. Trimming took 6 bases from V and 2 from J, leaving 14 bases between them. In nucleotides, the CDR3 is TGTGCCAGCAGCCCCCCCGGGACGCCCTACGAGCAGTACTTC. It yields the protein CASSPPGTPYEQYF.

This clone is a singleton in its sample. The chain combines TRBV4-1 with TRBJ2-1; 8 positions match TRBD1. The CDR3 length is 16 residues. The germline V gene has CDR1 MGHRA and CDR2 YSYEKL. J gave up 5 bases and V 4 bases, and 10 bases lay outside the gene matches. The DNA of the CDR3 is TGCGCCAGCAGCCGACGACAGGGGCGGGTGGACAATGAGCAGTTCTTC. This sequence encodes CASSRRQGRVDNEQFF.

The V gene is TRBV7-6, the J gene TRBJ2-2, with TRBD1 matching 8 bases. The CDR3 covers 15 residues. V gave up 5 bases and J gave up 4 bases; unmatched junction bases: 6. Germline V gene data show CDR1 as SGHVS and CDR2 as FNYEAQ. CDR3 residues: CASSTGTGATGELFF. Written as DNA, the CDR3 is TGTGCCAGCAGCACCGGGACAGGTGCCACCGGGGAGCTGTTTTTT. The full variable domain, in which reference TRBV7-6 and TRBJ2-2 provide the parts outside the CDR3, is GAGVSQSPRYKVTKRGQDVALRCDPISGHVSLYWYRQALGQGPEFLTYFNYEAQQDKSGLPNDRFSAERPEGSISTLTIQRTEQRDSAMYRCASSTGTGATGELFFGEGSRLTVL.

The V call is TRBV6-1, the J call TRBJ1-1; possible D gene TRBD1, 5 bases. V was clipped by 4 bases and J by 4 bases, with 13 bases between them. CDR1 is MNHNS and CDR2 is SASEGT in the germline V gene. The CDR3 sequence is 14 residues long. The CDR3 nucleotides are TGTGCCAGCAGTGTCCCCAGGGAGAGCACTGAAGCTTTCTTT. Its protein is CASSVPRESTEAFF.

The chain has TRBV11-2 and TRBJ2-7; 9 nucleotides align to TRBD2. V lost 1 base to trimming and J lost 6 bases; unmatched junction nucleotides: 7. The CDR3 contains 15 residues. CDR1 SGHAT and CDR2 FQNNGV come from the germline V gene. The CDR3 is CASSLGVAGVIEQYF. CDR3 sequence (DNA): TGTGCCAGCAGCTTAGGGGTAGCGGGAGTAATCGAGCAGTACTTC.

The CDR3 loop reads CASSLTGTGGPGDEQYF. The CDR3 nucleotides read TGTGCCAGCAGTTTAACCGGGACAGGGGGCCCCGGTGACGAGCAGTACTTC. The rearrangement uses TRBV28 and TRBJ2-7, with TRBD1 matching 12 bases. The junction had 10 bases not matched to a gene; V was cut back by 2 bases and J by 5 bases. CDR1 and CDR2 (germline): MDHEN, SYDVKM. The CDR3 totals 17 residues. Using reference TRBV28 and TRBJ2-7 for the parts outside the CDR3, the full variable domain is DVKVTQSSRYLVKRTGEKVFLECVQDMDHENMFWYRQDPGLGLRLIYFSYDVKMKEKGDIPEGYSVSREKKERFSLILESASTNQTSMYLCASSLTGTGGPGDEQYFGPGTRLTVT.

Regarding this clone: Different DNA sequences within this sample yield the same CDR3. The V gene is TRBV11-1, the J gene TRBJ2-7, with a tentative D call TRBD2 (6 bases). The V end was cut by 5 bases, the J end by 1 base, with 9 bases between. The germline CDR1 and CDR2 sequences are SGHAT and FQDESV (reference sequence). There are 13 residues in the CDR3. CDR3 DNA: TGTGCCAGCAGCCCCGGGAGTTCCTACGAGCAGTACTTC. Translation: CASSPGSSYEQYF.

About this clone: The sample holds other DNA sequences that translate to the same CDR3. The chain joins TRBV4-1 to TRBJ2-7; TRBD1 agrees at 7 bases. The V segment lost 3 bases and the J segment 0 bases; nucleotides outside the gene matches: 2. This CDR3 comprises 14 residues. From germline, CDR1 is MGHRA and CDR2 YSYEKL. CDR3 region: CASSHRQGSYEQYF. For the CDR3, the DNA is TGCGCCAGCAGCCACCGACAGGGCTCCTACGAGCAGTACTTC.